A selection of T cell receptor beta chains follows, all from one sample in a study of immune heterogeneity within non-small cell lung tumors. TCRdb re-derived calls from the multiplex PCR reads in MiXCR, one entry per CDR3 protein. In the table there are fewer than 25,000 distinct CDR3 sequences, about 30% of which are singletons. Sample: lung tumor tissue. These receptors came from a man aged 35 to 55 with non-small cell lung cancer. Both conserved end residues are part of each CDR3. The D gene is left open where the match is weak. A clone size is listed for some rows: how often the clone was seen (once, few, many), or a class if it is expanded.

j_gene	len	d_gene	v_gene	abundance	CDR3aa	CDR3nt
TRBJ2-7	13	TRBD2	TRBV20-1	many	CSARPVTSHEQYF	TGCAGTGCTAGACCGGTGACTAGCCACGAGCAGTACTTC
TRBJ1-1	15	TRBD1	TRBV19	medium-sized	CASISGTGFYTEAFF	TGTGCCAGTATTTCCGGGACAGGGTTTTACACTGAAGCTTTCTTT
TRBJ1-1	13	-	TRBV6-4	-	CASSTRLNTEAFF	TGTGCCAGCAGTACCAGACTGAACACTGAAGCTTTCTTT
TRBJ1-6	15	-	TRBV18	-	CASSPFSNGRPPLHF	TGTGCCAGCTCACCATTTTCCAACGGTAGGCCACCCCTCCACTTT
TRBJ1-2	16	-	TRBV11-2	few	CASSLGTSGTSGGYTF	TGTGCCAGCAGCTTAGGAACCTCCGGGACCTCGGGTGGCTACACCTTC
TRBJ2-3	16	TRBD2	TRBV12-5	few	CASGFTTSGLGTAQYF	TGTGCTAGTGGTTTCACGACTAGCGGGTTGGGCACTGCGCAGTATTTT
TRBJ2-6	17	-	TRBV20-1	-	CSARSWTTLSGANVLTF	TGCAGTGCTAGATCTTGGACTACCCTCTCTGGGGCCAACGTCCTGACTTTC
TRBJ1-1	15	TRBD1	TRBV18	-	CASSPRQGEGTESFF	TGTGCCAGCTCACCAAGACAGGGAGAGGGCACTGAATCTTTCTTT
TRBJ2-7	14	-	TRBV10-3	-	CAISPREPVYEQCF	TGTGCCATCAGCCCCCGGGAGCCCGTCTACGAGCAGTGCTTC
TRBJ2-7	15	TRBD1	TRBV20-1	-	CSAMHRGTTPYEQYF	TGCAGTGCGATGCACAGGGGCACCACGCCCTACGAGCAGTACTTC
TRBJ2-1	20	TRBD2	TRBV5-1	-	CASSLMGLAGGGGGSNEQFF	TGCGCCAGCAGCTTAATGGGACTAGCGGGAGGTGGTGGTGGGAGCAATGAGCAGTTCTTC
TRBJ1-1	13	-	TRBV6-1	few	CASSVPGLGEAFF	TGTGCCAGCAGCGTCCCGGGCCTGGGCGAAGCTTTCTTT
TRBJ2-5	14	TRBD2	TRBV5-6	few	CASSASGWEETQYF	TGTGCCAGCAGCGCTAGCGGGTGGGAAGAGACCCAGTACTTC
TRBJ2-4	14	TRBD2	TRBV6-1	few	CASSGQLAGNIQYF	TGTGCCAGCAGTGGACAGTTAGCGGGAAACATTCAGTACTTC
TRBJ2-5	13	-	TRBV11-2	-	CASSLDWGVTQYF	TGTGCCAGCAGCTTAGATTGGGGGGTGACCCAGTACTTC
TRBJ1-1	13	-	TRBV12-3/TRBV12-4	few	CASSLAWGTEAFF	TGTGCCAGCAGTTTAGCTTGGGGCACTGAAGCTTTCTTT
TRBJ2-1	13	TRBD1	TRBV5-1	many	CASSDRQGYEQFF	TGCGCCAGCAGCGATCGACAGGGATATGAGCAGTTCTTC
TRBJ1-5	13	TRBD1	TRBV6-2/TRBV6-3	many	CASSQDRGQPQHF	TGTGCCAGCTCTCAGGACAGGGGACAGCCCCAGCATTTT
TRBJ2-7	14	TRBD2	TRBV29-1	few	CSVEGSGIPYEQYF	TGCAGCGTTGAAGGTAGCGGGATACCGTACGAGCAGTACTTC
TRBJ1-4	15	-	TRBV12-3/TRBV12-4	-	CASSLRRGANVKLFF	TGTGCCAGCAGTTTAAGGCGAGGGGCTAATGTAAAACTGTTTTTT
TRBJ2-1	15	TRBD2	TRBV2	few	CASSDGLAGGNEQFF	TGTGCCAGCAGTGACGGGTTAGCGGGAGGCAATGAGCAGTTCTTC
TRBJ2-7	17	-	TRBV9	many	CASSVGVGGYSSYEQYF	TGTGCCAGCAGCGTAGGGGTGGGCGGGTATAGCTCCTACGAGCAGTACTTC
TRBJ1-4	11	-	TRBV6-1	-	CAGKGSGKLFF	TGTGCCGGCAAGGGCAGCGGAAAACTGTTTTTT
TRBJ2-7	13	-	TRBV7-8	few	CASSFSGPYEQYF	TGTGCCAGCAGCTTTTCCGGACCTTACGAGCAGTACTTC
TRBJ2-2	12	-	TRBV19	-	CASMDIPGELFF	TGTGCCAGCATGGATATCCCCGGGGAGCTGTTTTTT
TRBJ1-6	16	-	TRBV11-2	-	CASSLRGFLGDSPLHF	TGTGCCAGCAGCTTAAGGGGATTCCTGGGTGATTCACCCCTCCACTTT
TRBJ2-1	13	-	TRBV2	medium-sized	CASREQTYNEQFF	TGTGCCAGCAGGGAACAAACCTACAATGAGCAGTTCTTC
TRBJ1-3	17	-	TRBV6-6	many	CASSYRATLLSGNTIYF	TGTGCCAGCAGTTACAGGGCAACCCTTCTCTCTGGAAACACCATATATTTT
TRBJ1-3	14	-	TRBV7-9	once	CASSRYNSGNTISF	TGTGCCAGCAGTCGTTACAACTCTGGAAACACCATATCTTTT
TRBJ1-6	18	TRBD1	TRBV3-1	few	CASSQQARGQGILSPLHF	TGTGCCAGCAGCCAACAAGCTAGGGGACAGGGTATCCTTTCACCCCTCCACTTT
TRBJ1-5	13	-	TRBV19	few	CATSMARTQPQHF	TGTGCCACTAGTATGGCCAGAACTCAGCCCCAGCATTTT
TRBJ1-2	14	-	TRBV5-1	few	CASNRAGGNYGYTF	TGCGCCAGCAACCGGGCAGGCGGTAACTATGGCTACACCTTC
TRBJ1-5	15	-	TRBV12-3/TRBV12-4	-	CASSFPRSWGRPQHF	TGTGCCAGCAGTTTCCCCCGTAGTTGGGGGCGACCCCAGCATTTT
TRBJ1-2	14	TRBD1	TRBV14	few	CASSPRTGYYGYTF	TGTGCCAGCAGCCCCCGGACAGGGTACTATGGCTACACCTTC
TRBJ1-1	16	-	TRBV9	many	CASSVGASPRNTEAFF	TGTGCCAGCAGCGTAGGTGCGTCACCAAGAAACACTGAAGCTTTCTTT
TRBJ2-1	15	TRBD2	TRBV27	medium-sized	CASNKLAGVSNEQFF	TGTGCCAGCAACAAACTAGCGGGAGTCTCCAATGAGCAGTTCTTC
TRBJ1-1	10	-	TRBV29-1	-	CSGVQVEAFF	TGCAGCGGTGTACAGGTAGAAGCTTTCTTT
TRBJ1-1	13	-	TRBV7-3	-	CASSLGMNTEAFF	TGTGCCAGCAGCTTAGGGATGAACACTGAAGCTTTCTTT
TRBJ2-7	14	-	TRBV20-1	few	CSARVDPRSHEQYF	TGCAGTGCTAGAGTAGACCCCCGGTCCCACGAGCAGTACTTC